The 21 T cell receptor beta chains presented below share a single source sample, sequenced in a study of shared clonotypes between healthy human individuals. TCRdb keeps only in-frame clones here, not all; method: immunoSEQ multiplex PCR. Of millions of clones listed, 93% are singletons. Sequencing input: naive CD4+ T cells from PBMCs. This sample's subset: CD45RA+ positively selected. These receptor sequences come from a man younger than 35 in good health. Some clones in this sample may be carry-over from other donors' samples.

The chain employs TRBV27 and TRBJ2-5; D unresolved. The CDR3 runs to 15 residues. V shed 2 bases and J shed 5 bases, with 15 bases lying between them. Per germline, CDR1 MNHEY and CDR2 SMNVEV (reference sequence). The chain's CDR3 is CASSLVAPRLETQYF. DNA of the CDR3: TGTGCCAGCAGTTTAGTAGCCCCAAGACTGGAGACCCAGTACTTC.

The chain employs TRBV28 and TRBJ1-2; 11 bases align to TRBD1. Losses at the gene ends were 4 bases for V and 2 bases for J; bases not matched to a gene: 9. From germline, CDR1 is MDHEN and CDR2 SYDVKM. This CDR3 contains 17 residues. The CDR3 sequence is CASSSPGTGGRNYGYTF. The CDR3 bases are TGTGCCAGCAGTTCCCCCGGGACAGGGGGACGGAACTATGGCTACACCTTC.

V and J are TRBV10-1 and TRBJ2-1; D is uncertain. This CDR3 region has 12 residues. V was clipped by 6 bases and J by 4 bases, with 7 bases between them. Germline CDR1 reads WNHNN; CDR2 reads SYGVQD (reference sequence). The CDR3 loop reads CASSNDYNEQFF. CDR3 in DNA: TGCGCCAGCAGCAACGATTACAATGAGCAGTTCTTC.

The chain combines TRBV7-2 with TRBJ1-2, with no clear D. The V end was cut by 1 base, the J end by 4 bases, with 10 bases between. This CDR3 spans 14 amino acids. CDR1 and CDR2 (germline): SGHTA, FQGNSA. CDR3 in amino acids: CASSLGGVTYGYTF. CDR3 bases: TGTGCCAGCAGCTTAGGAGGCGTTACCTATGGCTACACCTTC.

CDR3 in DNA: TGCGCCAGCAGCTTGAGTCCTCGGGGGAAAGGGGTTAGAATGAACACTGAAGCTTTCTTT. Translation: CASSLSPRGKGVRMNTEAFF. J is TRBJ1-1 and V is TRBV5-1; possible D gene TRBD1, 5 bases. The CDR3 loop spans 20 amino acids. CDR1 and CDR2 (germline): SGHRS, YFSETQ. V was pared by 1 base and J by 0 bases, with 25 bases between.

J is TRBJ2-5 and V is TRBV28, with 8 nucleotides matching TRBD2. Trimming at V came to 7 bases and at J to 1 base, leaving 5 bases not matched to a gene. The CDR3 loop spans 14 amino acids. CDR1 MDHEN and CDR2 SYDVKM come from the germline V gene. As DNA, the CDR3 is TGTGCCAGCACCCCTAGCGGGCTCCAAGAGACCCAGTACTTC. It codes for CASTPSGLQETQYF.

The chain combines TRBV19 with TRBJ2-2; a possible D gene is TRBD2 (6 bases). Trimming cost V 3 bases and J 6 bases, with 8 bases left between them. Germline CDR1 LNHDA, CDR2 SQIVND (reference sequence). The CDR3 extends over 13 amino acids. CDR3 bases: TGTGCCAGTAGTATGGAGGGTTCCGGGGAGCTGTTTTTT. This encodes CASSMEGSGELFF.

The chain links TRBV5-6 to TRBJ2-7, with a weak D call TRBD2 (6 bases). Germline V gives CDR1 SGHDT, CDR2 YYEEEE. The CDR3 has 14 residues. V lost 0 bases and J lost 2, with 9 bases in between. Here the CDR3 reads CASSLGGGTYEQYF. In nucleotides, the CDR3 is TGTGCCAGCAGCTTGGGTGGGGGGACCTACGAGCAGTACTTC.

The CDR3 loop is CSVEKVLKRETQYF. CDR3 nucleotides: TGCAGCGTTGAGAAGGTCCTAAAAAGAGAGACCCAGTACTTC. This chain joins TRBV29-1 and TRBJ2-5; D is ambiguous. The CDR3 length is 14 residues. Trimming removed 3 bases at V and 4 bases at J, with 15 bases between. Germline assignment: CDR1 SQVTM and CDR2 ANQGSEA. Supplemented by reference TRBV29-1 and TRBJ2-5, the full variable domain reads SAVISQKPSRDICQRGTSLTIQCQVDSQVTMMFWYRQQPGQSLTLIATANQGSEATYESGFVIDKFPISRPNLTFSTLTVSNMSPEDSSIYLCSVEKVLKRETQYFGPGTRLLVL.

The rearrangement uses TRBV28 and TRBJ2-1; D call uncertain. The CDR3 has 16 residues. V gave up 3 bases and J gave up 0 bases, with 12 bases separating them. In germline, CDR1 is MDHEN, CDR2 SYDVKM. The CDR3 spells CASSFHFVPSYNEQFF. CDR3 DNA sequence: TGTGCCAGCAGTTTCCATTTTGTACCCTCCTACAATGAGCAGTTCTTC.

The CDR3 coding sequence is TGTGCCAGCAGTTTTCTAGCGGGACGCACAGATACGCAGTATTTT. This gives the protein CASSFLAGRTDTQYF. J is TRBJ2-3 and V is TRBV28; TRBD2 aligns across 9 bases. After removal of 3 bases from V and 1 base from J, the junction contained 2 bases not matched to a gene. Germline lookup yields CDR1 MDHEN and CDR2 SYDVKM. The CDR3 is 15 residues long.

Concerning this clone itself: The same CDR3 arises from other DNA sequences in this sample as well. V usage is TRBV28 and J usage is TRBJ1-4; D not resolved. V lost 2 bases and J 3 bases, leaving 7 bases between the germline ends. CDR3 length: 14 residues. Germline values: CDR1 MDHEN, CDR2 SYDVKM. CDR3 nucleotide sequence: TGTGCCAGCAGTTTAGGTGGGGCTAATGAAAAACTGTTTTTT. Protein product: CASSLGGANEKLFF.

The chain combines TRBV4-2 with TRBJ2-2; 9 bases are a match to TRBD1. The J segment lost 7 bases and the V segment lost 4 bases, leaving 13 bases of the junction unmatched. The germline gives CDR1 LGHNA, CDR2 YNFKEQ. This CDR3 has 17 amino acids. The CDR3 loop reads CASSREPGQGNVGELFF. The DNA for the CDR3 is TGTGCCAGCAGCCGAGAACCGGGACAGGGCAATGTCGGGGAGCTGTTTTTT.

V gene TRBV10-2 combines with J gene TRBJ2-7, with TRBD2 identical over 7 bases. The V and J ends lost 10 bases and 2 bases, in that order; junction bases with no gene match: 8. CDR3 length: 13 amino acids. CDR1 and CDR2 from the germline V gene are WSHSY and SAAADI. The CDR3 loop reads CATLRLAPYEQYF. The CDR3 coding sequence is TGCGCCACCCTGAGACTAGCACCCTACGAGCAGTACTTC.

This clone was observed once. V gene TRBV29-1 combines with J gene TRBJ2-3; D remains ambiguous. V lost 7 bases, J lost 6 bases, and 17 bases lay in between. The CDR3 runs 13 residues. CDR1 SQVTM and CDR2 ANQGSEA come from the germline V gene. This CDR3 is CSAKSTLGDTQYF. The DNA for the CDR3 is TGCAGCGCAAAGAGCACGTTGGGTGATACGCAGTATTTT.

V usage is TRBV28 and J usage is TRBJ1-2; D perhaps matches TRBD1 (6 bases). Germline V CDR1 and CDR2: MDHEN, SYDVKM. The V end lost 5 bases, the J end lost 0 bases, and 16 bases lay between the germline ends. The CDR3 runs to 16 residues. CDR3 residues: CASSLKYGQTNYGYTF. The CDR3 nucleotides are TGTGCCAGCAGTCTAAAATACGGACAGACTAACTATGGCTACACCTTC.

The gene calls are TRBV15 and TRBJ1-4; the D is unclear. CDR1 is LNHNV, CDR2 YYDKDF, per germline (reference sequence). This CDR3 region has 13 residues. V lost 3 bases to trimming and J lost 8 bases, with 10 bases between them. CDR3 DNA sequence: TGTGCCACCAGCAGGAAAGTGAACGAAAAACTGTTTTTT. The encoded protein is CATSRKVNEKLFF.

The chain recombines TRBV28 with TRBJ2-3; 10 bases agree with TRBD1. Trimming removed 6 bases from V and 4 bases from J; junction bases left unmatched: 4. CDR1 and CDR2 (germline): MDHEN, SYDVKM. The CDR3 is made up of 14 amino acids. The CDR3 sequence: CASSSGQGPDTQYF. The CDR3 DNA is TGTGCCAGCAGCTCGGGACAGGGGCCAGATACGCAGTATTTT.

The rearrangement links TRBV5-5 to TRBJ2-7, with D unclear. V lost 0 bases, J lost 0 bases, and 16 bases lay in between. The CDR3 is made up of 17 amino acids. The germline gives CDR1 SGHKS, CDR2 YYEKEE (reference sequence). CDR3 region: CASSLAGSPRSSYEQYF. CDR3 coding DNA: TGTGCCAGCAGCTTGGCAGGCTCCCCCAGGAGCTCCTACGAGCAGTACTTC.

This clone was seen a single time. The gene calls are TRBV7-2 and TRBJ1-3; tentatively, D is TRBD1 (6 bases). The CDR3 length is 14 residues. V shed 8 bases and J shed 0 bases, with 11 bases lying between them. From germline, CDR1 is SGHTA and CDR2 FQGNSA. CDR3 sequence (DNA): TGTGCCAGCGTACAGGGAACCTCTGGAAACACCATATATTTT. Protein product: CASVQGTSGNTIYF.

V usage is TRBV4-2 and J usage is TRBJ2-1; the D gene could be TRBD1 or TRBD2 (5 bases each). The germline V gene has CDR1 LGHNA and CDR2 YNFKEQ. CDR3 length equals 16 residues. The ends were cut back, 5 bases at V and 9 bases at J, with 23 bases in the middle. The CDR3 DNA sequence: TGTGCCAGCAGCATTCAAGGTCTCCACCCTGGGGGTGAGCAGTTCTTC. It translates to CASSIQGLHPGGEQFF.